This T cell receptor beta chain derives from a study of T-cell reconstitution after alpha-beta-depleted transplantation in children. Findings of the study overall: The high TCRbeta diversity at day 60 in some patients came from surviving recipient T cells and thymic progenitors.

Unique molecular identifiers were used in preparing the TCRbeta library. MiXCR, applied by TCRdb to the PCR reads, yields one record per CDR3 protein. Among 90,000 to 100,000 distinct CDR3 sequences, 20% to 30% were seen once, and the ten largest hold roughly a fifth. Trimming removed 7 bases from V and 2 bases from J, with 12 bases in between. Germline assignment: CDR1 MNHEY and CDR2 SVGEGT. The CDR3 spans 15 residues. This clonotype was detected a few times. Its antigen is as yet unknown. The clonotype comes from a boy under 10 years old with acute lymphoblastic leukemia, due to receive a stem cell transplant. The source material was PBMCs, sampled before TCRalphabeta/CD19-depleted stem cell transplant. The chain links TRBV6-2 or TRBV6-3 to TRBJ2-6; TRBD2 might be the D (5 bases). The CDR3 loop is CASNDGVPGANVLTF. The CDR3 nucleotides read TGTGCCAGCAACGACGGGGTGCCTGGGGCCAACGTCCTGACTTTC.